This TCR beta chain was sequenced for a study of Tregs in tolerant kidney transplant recipients (dated by TCRdb to between 2018 and 2021). Study-level background: Before combined kidney and bone marrow transplantation, this study identified donor-specific regulatory T cells using TCRbeta sequencing and then followed those same cells after transplant. TCRbeta repertoire sequencing was used in a few healthy controls to compare several ways of expanding Tregs specific for an allogeneic donor.

A note on this clone: Its antigen has not been determined. Germline is not matched at one junction end, which may reflect a read error.

Here is what the overall study found, with its caveats: Because the study included only a small number of patients, the results must be confirmed in larger populations and under other immunosuppression protocols. Expanding Tregs with activated donor B cells appeared to identify the most biologically relevant and donor-specific TCRbeta repertoire. Although technical replication error seemed to be minimal, the question of biological reproducibility was not addressed directly.

From cysteine to phenylalanine, the CDR3 is 13 amino acids long. The read is trimmed to its CDR3 DNA, 39 bases read in frame from base 1. CDR1 SSHAT and CDR2 FNYEAQ were looked up in the germline V gene (reference sequence). Genomic DNA was extracted from sorted cells with the QIAGEN DNeasy Blood and Tissue Kit for TCRbeta CDR3 sequencing. High-throughput TCRbeta CDR3 sequencing was carried out commercially through immunoSEQ, with PCR amplification with bias correction and internal controls included. The paper's data handling went like this. Unique productive TCRbeta sequences were defined by CDR3 nucleotide sequence where primers matched, otherwise by CDR3 amino acid sequence with Vbeta and Jbeta genes. As a correction for sorting error, sequences shared between sorted populations at a frequency ratio of 2:1 or less were discarded, and the remaining shared sequences were assigned to the higher population. Sequences were defined as donor-reactive when expanded at least 5-fold in CFSE-low cells versus unstimulated cells and present at a frequency of at least 0.01% in CFSE-low cells. Repertoire divergence was quantified by Jensen-Shannon divergence using the top 100 TCRbeta sequences ranked by frequency. For samples with multiple sequencing runs, sorting error was corrected separately for each run before the runs were pooled. TCRdb mirrors the immuneACCESS table, restricted to in-frame sequences. Some clones are absent from its copies; in checked studies, under half trace to an unresolved V gene, and the reason for the others is unknown. V, J and clone size are those of that table, while D and trimming were read from the DNA. Within this sample are approximately 43,000 clones, with roughly nine tenths of them counted one time only. 0.6% to 0.7% of the sample comes from the top ten.

Thawed PBMCs were FACS-sorted into unstimulated Tregs (CD4+CD25+CD127-), CD4+ non-Tregs (CD4+CD25-), CD4 cells and CD8 cells. Prior to Treg sorting, thawed PBMCs were rested overnight at 37 degrees C with approximately 210 IU/ml IL-2. Healthy control blood came either as purchased buffy coats or from healthy volunteers. Healthy control blood was processed to PBMCs with a Ficoll density gradient and then cryopreserved, whereas patient PBMCs were collected both before and after transplant. The sequence came from a human donor in good health. The rearranged segments are TRBV7-7 and TRBJ1-1, with the D gene not clear enough to name. The sequenced sample consisted of Tregs from blood. In nucleotide form, the sequence is TGTGCTAGCAGCTTAGCCGAGGGCACTGAAGCTTTCTTT. Its translation is CASSLAEGTEAFF.